This entry lists 26 T cell receptor beta chains sequenced from one sample in a study of cytomegalovirus exposure and HLA in healthy donors. PCR primers comprised 60 Vbeta and 13 Jbeta primers. Generated by immunoSEQ multiplex PCR, the TCRdb table keeps only in-frame clones and is missing some. The sample carries 150,000 to 200,000 clones, 82% recorded once. Sequencing was performed on PBMCs. The receptors were sampled from a girl aged 5-17 years in good health and CMV-seropositive.

The V and J genes are TRBV5-1 and TRBJ1-1; D ambiguous. The CDR3 extends over 15 amino acids. Germline V CDR1 and CDR2: SGHRS, YFSETQ. The ends were cut back, 0 bases at V and 1 base at J, with 10 bases in the middle. The CDR3 nucleotides are TGCGCCAGCAGCTTGGGCGGCGTTTGGAACACTGAAGCTTTCTTT. Its translation is CASSLGGVWNTEAFF.

The chain has TRBV7-9 and TRBJ2-7; D is perhaps TRBD1 (5 bases). Germline-derived CDR1 and CDR2 are SEHNR and FQNEAQ (reference sequence). V lost 5 bases, J lost 6 bases, and 17 bases lay in between. The CDR3 covers 14 residues. The DNA for the CDR3 is TGTGCCAGCAGCCCCACAGGCGGATTGGGCGAGCAGTACTTC. Its protein product is CASSPTGGLGEQYF.

This chain links TRBV11-2 with TRBJ2-5, with a possible D match to TRBD2 (6 bases). CDR3 length: 15 residues. V was clipped by 0 bases and J by 4 bases, with 12 bases between them. Per the germline V gene, CDR1 is SGHAT and CDR2 is FQNNGV. The CDR3 DNA reads TGTGCCAGCAGCTTAGATCGGGGGTCAGGAGAGACCCAGTACTTC. Residues: CASSLDRGSGETQYF.

The chain is built from TRBV2 and TRBJ2-3, with 16 bases fitting TRBD2. This CDR3 is 18 amino acids long. Germline values: CDR1 SNHLY, CDR2 FYNNEI. Germline trimming cut 1 base from V and 4 bases from J; bases unmatched to any gene: 5. CDR3 loop: CASSEVGLAGGRADTQYF. CDR3 in DNA: TGTGCCAGCAGTGAAGTGGGACTAGCGGGAGGGCGGGCAGATACGCAGTATTTT.

The chain links TRBV30 to TRBJ1-5; D is unclear. The ends were cut back, 1 base at V and 0 bases at J, with 7 bases in the middle. Germline loops: CDR1 GTSNPN, CDR2 SVGIG (reference sequence). CDR3 length: 14 residues. The CDR3 DNA sequence: TGTGCCTGGAGTGGAGGGTATAGCAATCAGCCCCAGCATTTT. Its protein product is CAWSGGYSNQPQHF.

The genes are TRBV4-1 and TRBJ2-7; D perhaps matches TRBD2 (5 bases). The CDR3 spans 17 residues. Looked up from germline, CDR1 is MGHRA and CDR2 is YSYEKL. V was shortened by 1 base and J by 2 bases, with 18 bases between the two germline ends. This chain's CDR3 is CASSQGTRTGSTYEQYF. CDR3 nucleotide sequence: TGCGCCAGCAGCCAAGGAACTAGGACCGGATCGACCTACGAGCAGTACTTC.

The chain joins TRBV9 to TRBJ1-1, with TRBD1 as a possible D gene (5 bases). The CDR3 covers 16 residues. Germline V gene data show CDR1 as SGDLS and CDR2 as YYNGEE. V shed 0 bases and J shed 7 bases, with 19 bases lying between them. CDR3 region: CASSVEGRAGIGEAFF. Here the CDR3 DNA reads TGTGCCAGCAGCGTAGAGGGGAGGGCAGGGATCGGTGAAGCTTTCTTT. Full variable domain (remainder filled in from reference TRBV9 and TRBJ1-1): DSGVTQTPKHLITATGQRVTLRCSPRSGDLSVYWYQQSLDQGLQFLIQYYNGEERAKGNILERFSAQQFPDLHSELNLSSLELGDSALYFCASSVEGRAGIGEAFFGQGTRLTVV.

V gene TRBV11-3 combines with J gene TRBJ2-3; tentatively, D is TRBD2 (5 bases). Deletions cut 5 bases from V and 0 bases from J, with 15 bases between. Germline CDR1 SGHNT, CDR2 YENEEA. The CDR3 has 16 amino acids. The CDR3 is CASSLVAGGSTDTQYF. CDR3 DNA: TGTGCCAGCAGCCTAGTAGCCGGCGGGAGCACAGATACGCAGTATTTT.

The genes are TRBV5-8 and TRBJ2-5; D gene uncertain. Germline loops: CDR1 SGHTS, CDR2 YDEGEE. The length of the CDR3 is 11 residues. V was cut by 4 bases and J by 7 bases, with 8 bases left in between. The CDR3 nucleotides read TGTGCCAGCAGCCCTCCAGGGACCCAGTACTTC. Its protein is CASSPPGTQYF.

V is TRBV5-4 and J is TRBJ2-7; 7 bases are shared with TRBD1. V gave up 4 bases and J gave up 3 bases; unmatched junction bases: 10. This CDR3 is built from 15 residues. Germline CDR1 and CDR2: SGHNT and YYREEE (reference sequence). This CDR3 is CASSLRQGTSYEQYF. DNA for the CDR3: TGTGCCAGCAGCCTTAGACAGGGTACGAGCTACGAGCAGTACTTC.

V gene TRBV6-5 combines with J gene TRBJ2-1; 16 bases are a match to TRBD2. The CDR3 is made up of 16 amino acids. J lost 7 bases, V lost 4 bases, and 4 bases had no gene match. CDR1 is MNHEY, CDR2 SVGAGI, per germline. CDR3 sequence (DNA): TGTGCCAGCAGTTCCACGGGACTAGCGGGAGGGAATGAGCAGTTCTTC. Translation gives CASSSTGLAGGNEQFF.

The chain uses TRBV2 and TRBJ1-1; 7 positions match TRBD1. The junction had 3 bases not matched to a gene; V was cut back by 7 bases and J by 1 base. CDR1 and CDR2 (germline): SNHLY, FYNNEI. CDR3 length equals 13 residues. In DNA, the CDR3 is TGTGCCAGCAACGGACAGGCGAACACTGAAGCTTTCTTT. This translates into CASNGQANTEAFF.

The gene calls are TRBV15 and TRBJ2-1; D may be TRBD1 (5 bases). The V gene's germline CDR1 is LNHNV and CDR2 YYDKDF (reference sequence). The CDR3 spans 13 residues. With 1 base removed from V and 5 bases from J, the gap between germline ends came to 6 bases. CDR3: CATSRGQNNEQFF. CDR3 bases: TGTGCCACCAGCAGAGGACAGAACAATGAGCAGTTCTTC.

The V and J genes are TRBV5-1 and TRBJ2-7; 7 bases map to TRBD1. After removal of 4 bases from V and 0 bases from J, the junction contained 13 bases not matched to a gene. There are 17 residues in the CDR3. Germline-derived CDR1 and CDR2 are SGHRS and YFSETQ. Written as DNA, the CDR3 is TGCGCCAGCAGCCCCCCCGTAACGGACAGGAGCTCCTACGAGCAGTACTTC. Its translation: CASSPPVTDRSSYEQYF.

The rearrangement joins TRBV2 to TRBJ1-1; no definite D call. V lost 7 bases, J lost 3 bases, and 15 bases lay in between. Germline loops: CDR1 SNHLY, CDR2 FYNNEI. The CDR3 is made up of 14 amino acids. In DNA, the CDR3 is TGTGCCAGCAAGACCCCGGCGGGGTACACTGAAGCTTTCTTT. This gives the protein CASKTPAGYTEAFF.

This chain uses TRBV7-3 with TRBJ2-6; perhaps TRBD2 as D (5 bases). Trimming shortened V by 4 bases and J by 4 bases, and 11 bases separated the two germline ends. The CDR3 totals 15 residues. Germline assignment: CDR1 SGHTA and CDR2 FQGTGA. DNA for the CDR3: TGTGCCAGCAGCTCCTCGGGGTCCGGGGCCAACGTCCTGACTTTC. Its translation: CASSSSGSGANVLTF.

This clone has a single count. The gene calls are TRBV6-1 and TRBJ2-1; D is uncertain. Per germline, CDR1 MNHNS and CDR2 SASEGT. V lost 6 bases and J lost 5, with 5 bases in between. The CDR3 consists of 11 residues. CDR3 protein: CASREHNEQFF. The CDR3 nucleotides are TGTGCCAGCAGGGAGCACAATGAGCAGTTCTTC.

The chain joins TRBV23-1 to TRBJ2-2; 8 nucleotides line up with TRBD1. TRBV23-1 is annotated as an ORF whose role is uncertain. This CDR3 spans 18 amino acids. V lost 0 bases to trimming and J lost 1 base; unmatched junction nucleotides: 7. This chain's CDR3 is CASSQSRGTGENTGELFF. The CDR3, as DNA: TGCGCCAGCAGTCAATCGAGGGGGACAGGAGAGAACACCGGGGAGCTGTTTTTT.

V and J are TRBV28 and TRBJ1-1, with D possibly TRBD1 on 6 matching bases. This CDR3 comprises 12 residues. Germline V CDR1 and CDR2: MDHEN, SYDVKM. Trimming removed 6 bases from V and 8 bases from J, with 13 bases in between. CDR3 DNA: TGTGCCAGCAGCCAGGGACACCCAGAAGCTTTCTTT. Its protein is CASSQGHPEAFF.

The chain recombines TRBV5-1 with TRBJ2-1, with D maybe TRBD2 (6 bases). This CDR3 is 16 amino acids long. With 4 bases removed from V and 4 bases from J, the gap between germline ends came to 18 bases. Germline loops: CDR1 SGHRS, CDR2 YFSETQ. The CDR3 is CASSRFVNREYNEQFF. CDR3 coding DNA: TGCGCCAGCAGCCGGTTCGTTAACCGGGAGTACAATGAGCAGTTCTTC.

This clone was counted once. The DNA of the CDR3 is TGTGCCAGCAGCTTAACGGGGGACAGCACTGAAGCTTTCTTT. As protein: CASSLTGDSTEAFF. The chain employs TRBV7-3 and TRBJ1-1, with 7 bases aligning to TRBD1. The CDR3 covers 14 residues. Unmatched junction bases numbered 2, after V lost 0 bases and J lost 4 bases. CDR1 and CDR2 from the germline V gene are SGHTA and FQGTGA.

The V gene is TRBV5-4, the J gene TRBJ2-6; D perhaps matches TRBD2 (6 bases). The V and J ends lost 1 base and 3 bases respectively, with 8 bases between them. The CDR3 loop spans 15 amino acids. CDR1 and CDR2 from the germline V gene are SGHNT and YYREEE (reference sequence). The CDR3 coding sequence is TGTGCCAGCAGCTTGTGGGGAGGTGGGGCCAACGTCCTGACTTTC. This encodes CASSLWGGGANVLTF. The complete variable domain, with remaining parts taken from reference TRBV5-4 and TRBJ2-6, reads ETGVTQSPTHLIKTRGQQVTLRCSSQSGHNTVSWYQQALGQGPQFIFQYYREEENGRGNFPPRFSGLQFPNYSSELNVNALELDDSALYLCASSLWGGGANVLTFGAGSRLTVL.

The V and J genes are TRBV2 and TRBJ1-1; perhaps TRBD1 as D (5 bases). Per the germline V gene, CDR1 is SNHLY and CDR2 is FYNNEI. The length of the CDR3 is 16 residues. V lost 0 bases to trimming and J lost 4 bases, with 15 bases between them. CDR3 sequence: CASSEARGRGVTEAFF. The CDR3 coding sequence is TGTGCCAGCAGTGAAGCCCGAGGGAGGGGAGTCACTGAAGCTTTCTTT.

V is TRBV5-8 and J is TRBJ2-3, with 9 bases fitting TRBD1. Germline trimming cut 1 base from V and 4 bases from J; bases unmatched to any gene: 1. CDR1 and CDR2 (germline): SGHTS, YDEGEE. CDR3 length equals 14 residues. The CDR3 DNA reads TGTGCCAGCAGCTTGAGGACAGGGGCAGATACGCAGTATTTT. It encodes CASSLRTGADTQYF.

The chain has TRBV27 and TRBJ2-5, with 7 bases that match TRBD1. This CDR3 region has 17 residues. The ends lost 5 bases at V and 1 base at J; junction bases unmatched: 13. The germline gives CDR1 MNHEY, CDR2 SMNVEV (reference sequence). The CDR3 region is CASSHIARQGIQETQYF. The CDR3 bases are TGTGCCAGCAGTCATATCGCCCGACAGGGCATCCAAGAGACCCAGTACTTC.

The chain has TRBV6-1 and TRBJ1-5; D unclear. Germline CDR1 reads MNHNS; CDR2 reads SASEGT. V lost 6 bases and J 8 bases, leaving 11 bases between the germline ends. CDR3 length equals 12 residues. The chain's CDR3 is CASSWPGEPQHF. In nucleotides, the CDR3 is TGTGCCAGCAGCTGGCCGGGAGAGCCCCAGCATTTT.